These 32 T cell receptor beta chains share one sample of origin, sequenced in a study of T cells in Graves' hyperthyroidism and ophthalmopathy. Authors of the study amplified TCR beta CDR3 regions from RNA transcripts. HTBI primers were the set used in a first-round RT-PCR of the TCR CDR3. TCRdb analysed the multiplex PCR reads with MiXCR anew, one entry per CDR3 protein. The repertoire includes around 580,000 distinct CDR3 sequences, roughly 50% of them detected once, and about 8.3% sits in the top ten. The sequencing input was peripheral blood or thyroid tissue (not recorded which). These receptors were obtained from a woman younger than 30 with Graves' hyperthyroidism.

The chain employs TRBV24-1 and TRBJ1-2; D may be TRBD1 (5 bases). CDR3 size: 16 residues. Trimming removed 2 bases from V and 4 bases from J, with 16 bases in between. Germline V gene sequence: CDR1 KGHDR, CDR2 SFDVKD. CDR3 residues: CATSDYTSATAYGYTF. DNA for the CDR3: TGTGCCACCAGTGATTACACCTCCGCGACAGCCTATGGCTACACCTTC.

This chain uses TRBV24-1 with TRBJ2-3; 9 nucleotides align to TRBD1. After removal of 5 bases from V and 2 bases from J, the junction contained 10 bases not matched to a gene. There are 17 residues in the CDR3. The germline CDR1 and CDR2 sequences are KGHDR and SFDVKD. CDR3 amino acids: CATSAMPGTGLTDTQYF. CDR3 coding DNA: TGTGCCACCAGTGCTATGCCCGGGACAGGGCTCACAGATACGCAGTATTTT.

This clonotype was seen many times. The CDR3 sequence: CASSQTDGEQYF. Written as DNA, the CDR3 is TGTGCCAGCAGCCAAACGGACGGTGAGCAGTACTTC. The chain combines TRBV7-9 with TRBJ2-7, with D uncertain. The germline V gene encodes CDR1 SEHNR and CDR2 FQNEAQ (reference sequence). This CDR3 has 12 residues. V was pared by 5 bases and J by 7 bases, with 12 bases between.

Remarks on this clonotype: A much larger clone is a single base away; this may be a read error. It is unclear where the CDR3 begins or ends on the DNA, so no DNA is shown, and the CDR3 is as TCRdb lists it. V usage is TRBV25-1 and J usage is TRBJ1-1; TRBD1, as called in the table, went unchecked against the DNA. Germline V CDR1 and CDR2: MGHDK, SYGVNS. The length of the CDR3 is 15 amino acids, counting both ends. The CDR3: CACSARGEGDTEAFF.

This clonotype appeared many times. The CDR3 sequence is CASTRTGGSGQETQYF. In DNA, the CDR3 is TGTGCCAGTACCCGTACAGGGGGCTCGGGTCAAGAGACCCAGTACTTC. The V call is TRBV19, the J call TRBJ2-5; 9 bases are a match to TRBD1. The CDR3 spans 16 residues. Trimming cost V 7 bases and J 2 bases; bases outside gene matches: 11. Germline CDR1 is LNHDA and CDR2 is SQIVND (reference sequence).

This clonotype was counted many times. This chain connects TRBV25-1 to TRBJ1-1; D not resolved. The CDR3 has 14 amino acids. Between the trimmed V and J ends, which lost 0 bases and 4 bases, there was a span of 9 bases. Germline lookup yields CDR1 MGHDK and CDR2 SYGVNS. CDR3 nucleotide sequence: TGTGCCAGCAGTGAATACGGGGAGAGCACTGAAGCTTTCTTT. It translates to CASSEYGESTEAFF.

This clonotype has at least ten counts. The CDR3 here is CATSLLTGTSAFYEQYF. In DNA form, the CDR3 reads TGTGCCACCAGCCTTCTTACCGGGACTAGCGCCTTCTACGAGCAGTACTTC. This rearrangement joins TRBV15 to TRBJ2-7; 10 bases align to TRBD2. Germline V gene data show CDR1 as LNHNV and CDR2 as YYDKDF (reference sequence). The CDR3 spans 17 residues. The J segment lost 3 bases and the V segment lost 5 bases, leaving 13 bases of the junction unmatched.

In DNA, the CDR3 is TGCAGTGCTAGTGGTCGACTTTATGGCTACACCATATATTTT. Its translation: CSASGRLYGYTIYF. V gene TRBV20-1 combines with J gene TRBJ1-3; D not resolved. Trimming stripped 3 bases from V and 8 bases from J, with 17 bases between. This CDR3 comprises 14 residues. CDR1 and CDR2 from the germline V gene are DFQATT and SNEGSKA (reference sequence).

This clonotype was counted ten times or more. J is TRBJ2-7 and V is TRBV4-1; possibly TRBD2 for D (5 bases). CDR3 length: 14 amino acids. V was clipped by 4 bases and J by 7 bases, with 17 bases between them. From germline, CDR1 is MGHRA and CDR2 YSYEKL. The CDR3 loop reads CASSRGSGEREQYF. As DNA, the CDR3 is TGCGCCAGCAGCCGGGGATCCGGGGAAAGGGAGCAGTACTTC.

This clonotype was picked up many times. This chain connects TRBV20-1 to TRBJ2-7; no clear D gene. Trimming removed 4 bases from V and 4 bases from J, with 11 bases in between. Per germline, CDR1 DFQATT and CDR2 SNEGSKA (reference sequence). This CDR3 has 12 amino acids. CDR3 residues: CSAILGSYEQYF. For the CDR3, the DNA is TGCAGTGCTATCCTTGGCTCGTACGAGCAGTACTTC.

This clonotype has only a few counts. V gene TRBV6-5 combines with J gene TRBJ2-2; D perhaps matches TRBD2 (6 bases). The CDR3 loop spans 16 amino acids. With 2 bases removed from V and 3 bases from J, the gap between germline ends came to 13 bases. Germline CDR1 MNHEY, CDR2 SVGAGI. The CDR3 sequence is CASSYRGKVDTGELFF. For the CDR3, the DNA is TGTGCCAGCAGTTACCGGGGGAAGGTGGACACCGGGGAGCTGTTTTTT.

This clonotype was recorded many times. A much larger clone sits a single nucleotide away, making a read error possible. The genes are TRBV24-1 and TRBJ1-1; the D is unclear. The germline CDR1 and CDR2 sequences are KGHDR and SFDVKD. This CDR3 has 12 residues. Deletions cut 5 bases from V and 3 bases from J, with 6 bases between. The CDR3 DNA is TGTGCCACCAGTGCGGGGTACACTGAAGCTTTCTTT. This codes for CATSAGYTEAFF.

V gene TRBV11-2 combines with J gene TRBJ1-4, with 9 positions matching TRBD1. The V segment lost 5 bases and the J segment 13 bases; nucleotides outside the gene matches: 14. Per germline, CDR1 SGHAT and CDR2 FQNNGV. The CDR3 length is 15 residues. CDR3 sequence reads: CASSQEGTGIRLLFF. Written as DNA, the CDR3 is TGTGCCAGCAGCCAAGAAGGGACAGGGATAAGACTACTGTTTTTT. The full variable domain, completed using reference TRBV11-2 and TRBJ1-4, is EAGVAQSPRYKIIEKRQSVAFWCNPISGHATLYWYQQILGQGPKLLIQFQNNGVVDDSQLPKDRFSAERLKGVDSTLKIQPAKLEDSAVYLCASSQEGTGIRLLFFGSGTQLSVL.

The chain uses TRBV4-3 and TRBJ2-7, with 7 bases lining up with TRBD2. The trim removed 1 base at V and 2 bases at J, leaving 5 bases unmatched. This CDR3 region has 15 residues. CDR1 and CDR2 from the germline V gene are LGHNA and YSLEER. CDR3 nucleotide sequence: TGCGCCAGCAGCCAAGTGCCGGGAGGAACCTACGAGCAGTACTTC. Amino acid sequence: CASSQVPGGTYEQYF.

Concerning this clonotype itself: The junction and the germline gene differ at one end; a read error may be behind it. The CDR3 DNA reads as TGCGCCAGCAGCCAGGGATTAGGGTCGGGGCAGCCCCAGCGTTTT. Encoded protein: CASSQGLGSGQPQRF. The genes are TRBV7-6 and TRBJ1-5; tentatively, D is TRBD1 (5 bases). CDR1 SGHVS and CDR2 FNYEAQ come from the germline V gene. CDR3 length: 15 residues.

This clonotype occurred many times. The V gene is TRBV2, the J gene TRBJ2-5, with D tentatively TRBD1 (5 bases). The ends were cut back, 2 bases at V and 7 bases at J, with 14 bases in the middle. Germline assignment: CDR1 SNHLY and CDR2 FYNNEI. This CDR3 has 14 residues. The CDR3 bases are TGTGCCAGCAGTGAAAGCCCGACAGTGGCGACCCAGTACTTC. Translated: CASSESPTVATQYF.

At least ten counts were recorded for this clonotype. V usage is TRBV14 and J usage is TRBJ1-2; possible D gene TRBD1, 6 bases. The germline V gene has CDR1 SGHDN and CDR2 FVKESK. V lost 3 bases, J lost 8 bases, and 19 bases lay in between. The CDR3 contains 15 residues. CDR3 DNA sequence: TGTGCCAGCAGCCAGGCGGCGCGGACAGCACAGGGCTACACCTTC. Amino acid sequence: CASSQAARTAQGYTF.

The J gene is TRBJ2-7, the V gene TRBV29-1, with 7 bases lining up with TRBD1. Per the germline V gene, CDR1 is SQVTM and CDR2 is ANQGSEA. V dropped 8 bases and J dropped 4; count of bases not matched to a gene: 8. The CDR3 is made up of 12 amino acids. The CDR3 is CSSYNRGYEQYF. The CDR3, as DNA: TGCAGCAGTTACAACAGGGGTTACGAGCAGTACTTC.

At least ten counts were recorded for this clonotype. The chain carries TRBV12-3 or TRBV12-4 and TRBJ2-5, with a possible D match to TRBD1 (6 bases). The CDR3 sequence is 17 residues long. Trimming took off 1 base at V and 0 bases at J, with 15 bases between the two ends. CDR3 sequence reads: CASSLDGAGENQETQYF. The DNA for the CDR3 is TGTGCCAGCAGTTTAGATGGGGCAGGGGAGAACCAAGAGACCCAGTACTTC.

The rearrangement uses TRBV2 and TRBJ2-7, with 9 bases matching TRBD2. With V trimmed by 6 bases and J by 3 bases, 9 bases remained unmatched. There are 15 residues in the CDR3. CDR1 is SNHLY, CDR2 FYNNEI, per germline. The CDR3 sequence: CASRALAGRRYEQYF. The DNA of the CDR3 is TGTGCCAGCAGGGCCCTAGCGGGACGACGCTACGAGCAGTACTTC. The variable domain in full, with the rest retrieved from reference TRBV2 and TRBJ2-7, is EPEVTQTPSHQVTQMGQEVILRCVPISNHLYFYWYRQILGQKVEFLVSFYNNEISEKSEIFDDQFSVERPDGSNFTLKIRSTKLEDSAMYFCASRALAGRRYEQYFGPGTRLTVT.

This clonotype occurred a few times. V and J are TRBV7-2 and TRBJ1-6, with 10 bases aligning to TRBD1. V lost 11 bases and J lost 8; bases outside the gene matches: 9. Per the germline V gene, CDR1 is SGHTA and CDR2 is FQGNSA. This CDR3 spans 14 amino acids. For the CDR3, the DNA is TGTGCCTGGGGCCCCGGGACAGGGGATTCACCCCTCCACTTT. Translation gives CAWGPGTGDSPLHF. Supplemented by reference TRBV7-2 and TRBJ1-6, the full variable domain reads GAGVSQSPSNKVTEKGKDVELRCDPISGHTALYWYRQSLGQGLEFLIYFQGNSAPDKSGLPSDRFSAERTGGSVSTLTIQRTQQEDSAVYLCAWGPGTGDSPLHFGNGTRLTVT.

The V call is TRBV19, the J call TRBJ2-6; D gene uncertain. In germline, CDR1 is LNHDA, CDR2 SQIVND (reference sequence). V lost 3 bases to trimming and J lost 3 bases, with 15 bases between them. CDR3 length equals 17 residues. DNA of the CDR3: TGTGCCAGTAGTATGAGCTCTGGGTTGTATGGGGCCAACGTCCTGACTTTC. Protein: CASSMSSGLYGANVLTF.

This clonotype was picked up one time. The CDR3 spells CSVDYGVETQYF. CDR3 DNA: TGCAGCGTTGATTACGGGGTGGAGACCCAGTACTTC. The chain combines TRBV29-1 with TRBJ2-5; tentatively, D is TRBD2 (5 bases). Germline V gives CDR1 SQVTM, CDR2 ANQGSEA. The CDR3 is 12 amino acids. Trimming left V 3 bases short and J 5 bases short, with 10 bases between.

At least ten counts were recorded for this clonotype. The chain couples TRBV20-1 to TRBJ1-5; D gene uncertain. The CDR3 contains 13 residues. Germline CDR1 reads DFQATT; CDR2 reads SNEGSKA (reference sequence). The V and J ends lost 3 bases and 3 bases respectively, with 9 bases between them. CDR3 coding DNA: TGCAGTGCTAGCAGAGACAACAATCAGCCCCAGCATTTT. Its translation: CSASRDNNQPQHF.

This clonotype showed up many times. The rearrangement uses TRBV11-2 and TRBJ1-1, with D possibly matching TRBD1 (5 bases). Germline V gives CDR1 SGHAT, CDR2 FQNNGV. The CDR3 spans 15 residues. V gave up 1 base and J gave up 0 bases, with 9 bases separating them. The CDR3 nucleotides read TGTGCCAGCAGCTTAGTCGGGGGGATGAACACTGAAGCTTTCTTT. Translating gives CASSLVGGMNTEAFF.

This chain joins TRBV12-3 or TRBV12-4 and TRBJ2-1; no reliable D call. Trimming cost V 1 base and J 12 bases, with 13 bases left between them. CDR3 length: 13 amino acids. The CDR3, as DNA: TGTGCCAGCAGTTTAGACCCAAATTGGGGGCAGTTCTTC. Translation gives CASSLDPNWGQFF.

This clonotype was recorded once. This chain links TRBV27 with TRBJ1-1; D is possibly TRBD1 (5 bases). The CDR3 has 13 amino acids. In germline, CDR1 is MNHEY, CDR2 SMNVEV (reference sequence). V lost 3 bases, J lost 4 bases, and 9 bases lay in between. The chain's CDR3 is CASSFWGSTEAFF. The CDR3 nucleotides are TGTGCCAGCAGTTTCTGGGGGAGCACTGAAGCTTTCTTT.

The chain links TRBV7-2 to TRBJ2-1; TRBD1 is a possible D gene (6 bases). The V and J ends lost 4 bases and 5 bases respectively, with 12 bases between them. The CDR3 contains 14 residues. From germline, CDR1 is SGHTA and CDR2 FQGNSA. The DNA of the CDR3 is TGTGCCAGCAGCTCTGGGACAAACCACAATGAGCAGTTCTTC. This translates into CASSSGTNHNEQFF.

This clonotype showed up many times. The rearrangement joins TRBV29-1 to TRBJ1-2; 8 bases fit TRBD1. CDR3 length equals 14 residues. V lost 2 bases to trimming and J lost 6 bases; unmatched junction nucleotides: 8. CDR1 is SQVTM and CDR2 is ANQGSEA in the germline V gene. The CDR3 is CSVEPRDRRDGYTF. CDR3 sequence (DNA): TGCAGCGTTGAACCCCGGGACAGGCGAGATGGCTACACCTTC.

J is TRBJ1-4 and V is TRBV19; tentative D call: TRBD1 (5 bases). CDR3 length: 17 amino acids. Germline V gene data show CDR1 as LNHDA and CDR2 as SQIVND (reference sequence). CDR3 protein: CARDVGRGTSTNEKLFF. Here the CDR3 DNA reads TGTGCTAGAGACGTGGGGCGGGGCACTTCAACTAATGAAAAACTGTTTTTT.

This clonotype was counted ten times or more. The J gene is TRBJ2-7, the V gene TRBV13; TRBD1 is a possible D gene (5 bases). Trimming removed 6 bases at V and 1 base at J, with 10 bases between. The germline CDR1 and CDR2 sequences are PRHDT and FYEKMQ (reference sequence). The CDR3 extends over 13 amino acids. CDR3 residues: CASRAGNSYEQYF. The CDR3 region has the DNA TGTGCCAGCAGGGCAGGGAATTCCTACGAGCAGTACTTC. Full variable domain (rest looked up from reference TRBV13 and TRBJ2-7): AAGVIQSPRHLIKEKRETATLKCYPIPRHDTVYWYQQGPGQDPQFLISFYEKMQSDKGSIPDRFSAQQFSDYHSELNMSSLELGDSALYFCASRAGNSYEQYFGPGTRLTVT.

This clonotype has ten or more counts. The chain recombines TRBV20-1 with TRBJ2-7; no definite D call. Trimming cost V 3 bases and J 0 bases, with 9 bases left between them. Looked up from germline, CDR1 is DFQATT and CDR2 is SNEGSKA (reference sequence). This CDR3 is built from 13 residues. This CDR3 reads CSASVVNSYEQYF. As DNA, the CDR3 is TGCAGTGCTAGTGTCGTCAACTCCTACGAGCAGTACTTC.